This paragraph reports one TCR beta chain. The antigen is unknown. The record originates from a study of T-cell memory formation after mild COVID-19. Study findings and constraints: Whether second-wave clones peaking at day 37 were SARS-CoV-2 specific went unconfirmed. Cross-reactive memory apparently joined, as some responding clones appeared in pre-infection memory.

The germline gives CDR1 SEHNR, CDR2 FQNEAQ (reference sequence). The CDR3 covers 13 residues. Losses at the gene ends were 8 bases for V and 0 bases for J; bases not matched to a gene: 1. Constant-segment primers served in 5'RACE that generated TCR alpha and TCR beta cDNA libraries bearing sample barcodes and UMIs. TCRdb reprocessed the 5' RACE reads with MiXCR, giving one entry per CDR3 protein. Of around 100,000 distinct CDR3 sequences in the sample, 22% were seen once. The sequence came from a young man who had mild COVID-19 (a few samples of this study predate the infection). Cell type and time point are not known. Source material: PBMCs or a T cell subset sorted from them (not recorded which). The chain carries TRBV7-9 and TRBJ1-3; 7 bases map to TRBD1. CDR3 DNA sequence: TGTGCCAGCGGGGACAGCTCTGGAAACACCATATATTTT. Translating gives CASGDSSGNTIYF.